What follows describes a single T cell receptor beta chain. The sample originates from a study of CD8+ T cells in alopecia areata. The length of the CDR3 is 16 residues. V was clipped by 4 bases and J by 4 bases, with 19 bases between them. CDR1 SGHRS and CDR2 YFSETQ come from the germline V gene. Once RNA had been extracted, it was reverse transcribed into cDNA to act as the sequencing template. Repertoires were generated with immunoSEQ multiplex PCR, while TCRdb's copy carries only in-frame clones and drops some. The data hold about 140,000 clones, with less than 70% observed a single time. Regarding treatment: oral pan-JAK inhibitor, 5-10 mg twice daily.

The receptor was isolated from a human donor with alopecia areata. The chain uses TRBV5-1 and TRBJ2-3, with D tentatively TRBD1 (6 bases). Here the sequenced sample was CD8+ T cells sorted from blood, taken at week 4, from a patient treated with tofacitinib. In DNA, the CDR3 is TGCGCCAGCAGCGACTTAACAGGGAAGAGTGCAGATACGCAGTATTTT. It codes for CASSDLTGKSADTQYF.